This is a list of T cell receptor beta chains from one sample in a study of blood T cell repertoires in COVID-19. The method was immunoSEQ multiplex PCR; TCRdb's version includes in-frame clones alone and lacks a portion of them. The sample holds over 200,000 clones; roughly 85% are singletons and the top ten take 18%. The source material was PBMCs or T cells enriched from blood (not recorded which). All receptors come from a man aged 35 to 55 who had recovered from COVID-19. The CDR3 runs from the conserved cysteine through the conserved F or W. A D gene is named only where the DNA matches it firmly. Rows give clone size only sometimes, using once, few, many, or a class for an expanded clone.

TRBJ1-2,TRBV27,once,TRBD1,17,CASRTTDHRGYGDGYTF,TGTGCCAGCAGGACGACCGACCACAGGGGGTATGGTGACGGCTACACCTTC
TRBJ1-5,TRBV7-9,NA,NA,14,CASSPAGAHQPQHF,TGTGCCAGCAGCCCAGCAGGGGCCCATCAGCCCCAGCATTTT
TRBJ1-1,TRBV5-1,NA,TRBD1,13,CASSPDRGTEAFF,TGCGCCAGCAGCCCCGACAGGGGCACTGAAGCTTTCTTT
TRBJ2-7,TRBV7-8,NA,NA,13,CASSLVEQYEQYF,TGTGCCAGCAGCTTAGTGGAACAGTACGAGCAGTACTTC
TRBJ2-7,TRBV5-4,NA,NA,14,CASSFLPGPYEQYF,TGTGCCAGCAGCTTTTTACCGGGTCCCTACGAGCAGTACTTC
TRBJ2-6,TRBV6-2/TRBV6-3,NA,TRBD1,15,CASSWDSSGANVLTF,TGTGCCAGCAGTTGGGACAGCTCTGGGGCCAACGTCCTGACTTTC
TRBJ2-7,TRBV9,NA,NA,14,CASSPAGPSYEQYF,TGTGCCAGCAGCCCGGCGGGCCCCTCCTACGAGCAGTACTTC
TRBJ2-3,TRBV7-2,NA,NA,15,CASSLGPQGRDTQYF,TGTGCCAGCAGCTTAGGCCCACAGGGTAGGGATACGCAGTATTTT
TRBJ2-7,TRBV25-1,NA,NA,11,CASRTGGEQYF,TGTGCCAGCAGGACAGGAGGCGAGCAGTACTTC
TRBJ2-7,TRBV18,once,TRBD1,14,CASSPRTGIYEQYF,TGTGCCAGCTCACCTAGGACAGGGATATACGAGCAGTACTTC
TRBJ1-1,TRBV12-3/TRBV12-4,NA,NA,13,CASRRQGGAEAFF,TGTGCCAGCAGGCGGCAAGGGGGAGCCGAAGCTTTCTTT
TRBJ2-2,TRBV3-1/TRBV3-2,NA,TRBD2,18,CASSQDRPAGGPKGELFF,TGTGCCAGCAGCCAAGATCGTCCAGCGGGAGGGCCAAAAGGGGAGCTGTTTTTT
TRBJ1-6,TRBV18,NA,TRBD1,14,CASSRDRDMAPLHF,TGTGCCAGCTCTCGCGACAGGGATATGGCACCCCTCCACTTT
TRBJ2-7,TRBV7-9,NA,TRBD2,14,CARKAGGPSYEQYF,TGTGCCCGGAAAGCGGGAGGACCCTCCTACGAGCAGTACTTC
TRBJ2-7,TRBV7-2,NA,NA,12,CASSPGGSEQYF,TGTGCCAGCAGCCCCGGCGGATCCGAGCAGTACTTC
TRBJ2-1,TRBV11-3,NA,TRBD2,15,CASSIKRDRYNEQFF,TGTGCCAGCAGCATAAAGCGGGACCGGTACAATGAGCAGTTCTTC
TRBJ1-2,TRBV7-9,NA,NA,14,CASSFSQIPSGYTF,TGTGCCAGCAGCTTCTCCCAGATCCCCTCGGGCTACACCTTC
TRBJ2-5,TRBV10-3,NA,TRBD1,15,CAIKTTGEEQETQYF,TGTGCCATTAAAACAACAGGGGAAGAACAAGAGACCCAGTACTTC
TRBJ1-1,TRBV4-1,few,NA,12,CASRAGNTEAFF,TGCGCCAGCAGGGCGGGGAACACTGAAGCTTTCTTT
TRBJ1-2,TRBV25-1,NA,NA,16,CASSEWNGRSNDGYTF,TGTGCCAGCAGTGAATGGAACGGCAGGTCAAACGATGGCTACACCTTC
TRBJ1-1,TRBV2,NA,NA,13,CASSGAGIIEAFF,TGTGCCAGCAGTGGGGCGGGGATTATCGAAGCTTTCTTT
TRBJ2-1,TRBV18,NA,TRBD2,14,CASSPRAGGDEQFF,TGTGCCAGCTCACCACGGGCGGGGGGCGATGAGCAGTTCTTC
TRBJ2-7,TRBV14,NA,NA,14,CASSQDFVGRVVYF,TGTGCCAGCAGCCAAGATTTTGTGGGCAGGGTTGTGTACTTC
TRBJ2-3,TRBV5-5,NA,TRBD2,18,CASSSSPTSGRAADTQYF,TGTGCCAGCAGCTCGTCCCCAACTAGCGGGAGGGCGGCAGATACGCAGTATTTT
TRBJ2-1,TRBV19,NA,TRBD2,16,CATKGVSGRLRNEQFF,TGTGCCACGAAGGGGGTTAGCGGGAGGCTTAGAAATGAGCAGTTCTTC
TRBJ2-4,TRBV5-1,NA,NA,17,CASSLESTGVAKNIQYF,TGCGCCAGCAGCTTGGAATCGACAGGAGTAGCCAAAAACATTCAGTACTTC
TRBJ1-4,TRBV23-1,NA,NA,19,CASSRLHLLPTGADEKLFF,TGCGCCAGCAGTCGGCTTCACTTATTACCGACGGGTGCGGATGAAAAACTGTTTTTT
TRBJ2-3,TRBV18,NA,TRBD1,19,CASSRRTGLLDWGTDTQYF,TGTGCCAGCTCAAGAAGGACAGGTCTCCTAGATTGGGGCACAGATACGCAGTATTTT
TRBJ2-3,TRBV2,NA,TRBD2,15,CATTLAGWSTDTQYF,TGTGCCACTACACTAGCGGGATGGAGTACAGATACGCAGTATTTT
TRBJ2-1,TRBV4-3,NA,NA,18,CASSQVAGGAGSYNEQFF,TGCGCCAGCAGCCAAGTGGCCGGTGGGGCGGGATCCTACAATGAGCAGTTCTTC
TRBJ2-3,TRBV12-5,NA,NA,17,CASGFPMTYSLTDTQYF,TGTGCTAGTGGTTTCCCCATGACTTATAGCCTCACAGATACGCAGTATTTT
TRBJ2-5,TRBV4-3,NA,TRBD1,16,CASSQRDRGSKETQYF,TGCGCCAGCAGCCAACGAGACAGGGGGTCAAAAGAGACCCAGTACTTC
TRBJ2-7,TRBV5-4,once,TRBD2,15,CASSLQTSGKSEQYF,TGTGCCAGCAGCTTGCAGACTAGCGGGAAGAGCGAGCAGTACTTC
TRBJ2-7,TRBV11-3,once,NA,14,CASSLVGAGTEQYF,TGTGCCAGCAGCTTAGTAGGGGCGGGAACCGAGCAGTACTTC
TRBJ1-6,TRBV23-1,NA,TRBD1,21,CASSQPLSGQGAGTYNSPLHF,TGCGCCAGCAGTCAACCTTTGTCGGGACAGGGGGCTGGTACCTATAATTCACCCCTCCACTTT
TRBJ2-7,TRBV19,NA,TRBD2,14,CASSKTSGTYEQYF,TGTGCCAGTAGTAAGACTAGCGGGACCTACGAGCAGTACTTC
TRBJ2-5,TRBV19,NA,NA,13,CASSMRVPETQYF,TGTGCCAGTAGTATGCGAGTTCCGGAGACCCAGTACTTC
TRBJ2-5,TRBV6-2/TRBV6-3,once,NA,15,CASSYLGRGQETQYF,TGTGCCAGCAGTTACTTGGGCAGGGGCCAAGAGACCCAGTACTTC
TRBJ2-7,TRBV7-9,NA,NA,13,CASSLGGLGEQYF,TGTGCCAGCAGCTTAGGGGGCCTTGGGGAGCAGTACTTC
TRBJ2-7,TRBV5-4,NA,NA,16,CASSQGNSGVSYEQYF,TGTGCCAGCAGCCAGGGGAATTCTGGGGTCAGCTACGAGCAGTACTTC
TRBJ2-7,TRBV5-1,NA,TRBD1,15,CASSLGQGAYYEQYF,TGCGCCAGCAGCTTGGGGCAGGGGGCGTACTACGAGCAGTACTTC
TRBJ2-4,TRBV5-5,NA,NA,15,CASSFAGDSKNIQYF,TGTGCCAGCAGCTTCGCCGGAGATTCCAAAAACATTCAGTACTTC
TRBJ2-7,TRBV18,once,NA,14,CASSPRQLSYEQYF,TGTGCCAGCTCACCAAGACAGCTTTCCTACGAGCAGTACTTC
TRBJ2-3,TRBV28,NA,NA,15,CASSLGGARADTQYF,TGTGCCAGCAGTTTAGGGGGGGCGCGCGCAGATACGCAGTATTTT
TRBJ2-2,TRBV4-2,NA,NA,16,CASSQDLGPNTGELFF,TGTGCCAGCAGCCAAGATCTGGGGCCGAACACCGGGGAGCTGTTTTTT
TRBJ2-6,TRBV9,NA,TRBD2,19,CASSVVGVAGGSGANVLTF,TGTGCCAGCAGCGTAGTTGGGGTAGCGGGAGGGTCTGGGGCCAACGTCCTGACTTTC
TRBJ2-7,TRBV30,NA,NA,17,CAWTAEAWGGSPYEQYF,TGTGCCTGGACGGCGGAGGCGTGGGGAGGCTCGCCATACGAGCAGTACTTC
TRBJ1-4,TRBV7-2,NA,NA,15,CASSLGQGNNEKLFF,TGTGCCAGCAGCTTAGGTCAGGGAAATAATGAAAAACTGTTTTTT
TRBJ2-6,TRBV9,NA,NA,18,CASSGGNVGDSGANVLTF,TGTGCCAGCAGTGGGGGCAACGTTGGGGACTCTGGGGCCAACGTCCTGACTTTC
TRBJ2-1,TRBV11-2,NA,TRBD2,17,CASSLYDGRSSYNEQFF,TGTGCCAGCAGCTTATACGACGGGAGGAGCTCCTACAATGAGCAGTTCTTC
TRBJ2-3,TRBV10-3,NA,TRBD1,14,CATEDRGNTDTQYF,TGTGCCACGGAGGACAGGGGTAACACAGATACGCAGTATTTT
TRBJ2-2,TRBV11-3,NA,NA,15,CASSGASSTTGELFF,TGTGCCAGCAGCGGAGCAAGTAGCACCACCGGGGAGCTGTTTTTT
TRBJ1-4,TRBV2,NA,NA,14,CASKTRGNYEKLFF,TGTGCCAGCAAAACCCGGGGGAATTACGAAAAACTGTTTTTT
TRBJ1-5,TRBV7-2,once,TRBD1,15,CASSSNDRVNQPQHF,TGTGCCAGCAGCTCAAACGACAGGGTCAATCAGCCCCAGCATTTT
TRBJ1-5,TRBV13,NA,NA,14,CASSLGGWNQPQHF,TGTGCCAGCAGCTTAGGGGGCTGGAATCAGCCCCAGCATTTT
TRBJ2-7,TRBV6-6,NA,TRBD1,16,CASSPTGTGQSYEQYF,TGTGCCAGCAGTCCGACCGGGACAGGGCAATCCTACGAGCAGTACTTC
TRBJ2-7,TRBV18,NA,TRBD2,15,CASSPPTSGTYEQYF,TGTGCCAGCTCACCACCGACCAGCGGGACTTACGAGCAGTACTTC
TRBJ2-3,TRBV5-6,NA,TRBD2,15,CASSPGLASTDTQYF,TGTGCCAGCAGCCCGGGACTAGCTAGCACAGATACGCAGTATTTT
TRBJ1-1,TRBV5-1,NA,NA,14,CASSRGTGLPEAFF,TGCGCCAGCAGCAGAGGCACAGGGCTCCCTGAAGCTTTCTTT
TRBJ2-5,TRBV4-1,NA,TRBD2,15,CASNLLFLAGETQYF,TGCGCCAGCAACCTACTATTTCTAGCGGGAGAGACCCAGTACTTC